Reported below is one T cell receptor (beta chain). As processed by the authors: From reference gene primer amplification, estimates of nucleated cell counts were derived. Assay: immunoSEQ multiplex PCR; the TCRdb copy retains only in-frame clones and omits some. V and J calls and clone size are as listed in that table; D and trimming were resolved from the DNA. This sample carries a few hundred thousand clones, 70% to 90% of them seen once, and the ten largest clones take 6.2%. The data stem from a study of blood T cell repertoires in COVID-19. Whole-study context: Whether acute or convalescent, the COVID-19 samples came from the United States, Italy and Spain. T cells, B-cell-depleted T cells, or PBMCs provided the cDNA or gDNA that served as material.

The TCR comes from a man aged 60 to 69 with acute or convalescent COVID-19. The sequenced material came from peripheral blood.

The CDR3 region is CAISELTSGSSNEQFF. In DNA form, the CDR3 reads TGTGCCATCAGTGAGCTAACTAGCGGGAGTAGCAATGAGCAGTTCTTC. The chain is built from TRBV10-3 and TRBJ2-1; 11 bases line up with TRBD2. Germline CDR1 is ENHRY and CDR2 is SYGVKD. The CDR3 spans 16 residues. V was pared by 2 bases and J by 6 bases, with 6 bases of the junction left unmatched.